This T cell receptor (beta chain) was captured in a study of cytomegalovirus exposure and HLA in healthy donors. Germline V gene sequence: CDR1 MNHEY, CDR2 SVGAGI. The V end was cut by 5 bases, the J end by 2 bases, with 13 bases between. The CDR3 is made up of 14 amino acids. Primers: 60 Vbeta forward and 13 Jbeta reverse. Libraries were prepared by immunoSEQ multiplex PCR; TCRdb keeps only in-frame clonotypes and omits some of them. The table includes some 160,000 clones, 65% to 85% detected once. This TCR was recovered from a male donor in good health and CMV-seronegative. The chain has TRBV6-5 and TRBJ2-7, with D possibly TRBD2 on 5 matching bases. Sequencing was carried out using PBMCs. The CDR3 bases are TGTGCCAGCAGTCCCCCCGGGGTTCCCTACGAGCAGTACTTC. Residues: CASSPPGVPYEQYF.